Listed below are T cell receptor beta chains from one sample, sequenced in a study of CD8+ T cells in alopecia areata. The data were produced by immunoSEQ multiplex PCR, yet TCRdb's version contains in-frame clones alone and is incomplete. Seen here are 150,000 or so clones, over 80% observed once, and the top ten hold roughly 16%. The sample here was CD8+ T cells sorted from blood, taken at week 0. These receptors originate from a human donor with alopecia areata. Each CDR3 is given with its conserved first and last residue. Fields, in order: J gene, D gene, clone size, V gene, CDR3 DNA, CDR3 protein. D genes are given only for firm matches. The size entry is marked missing in some rows and otherwise reads once, few, many or a size class.

J: TRBJ2-2; D: NA; size: few; V: TRBV29-1; DNA: TGCAGCGTTGGGACGGGTGGAGAGCTGTTTTTT; CDR3: CSVGTGGELFF
J: TRBJ2-2; D: NA; size: NA; V: TRBV19; DNA: TGTGCCAGTAGTATAGACGGGAACACCGGGGAGCTGTTTTTT; CDR3: CASSIDGNTGELFF
J: TRBJ2-7; D: TRBD2; size: few; V: TRBV10-2; DNA: TGCGCCAGCAGACTAGCGGGGGTTTACGAGCAGTACTTC; CDR3: CASRLAGVYEQYF
J: TRBJ1-2; D: NA; size: NA; V: TRBV7-9; DNA: TGTGCCAGCAGCGACTATGGCTACACCTTC; CDR3: CASSDYGYTF
J: TRBJ2-3; D: NA; size: NA; V: TRBV5-1; DNA: TGCGCCAGCAGCTTGCCCGTGGGCGAGGCAGATACGCAGTATTTT; CDR3: CASSLPVGEADTQYF
J: TRBJ1-2; D: NA; size: NA; V: TRBV9; DNA: TGTGCCAGCAGCGTGCCGCGGGACGAACGAGGGGACTATGGCTACACCTTC; CDR3: CASSVPRDERGDYGYTF
J: TRBJ2-3; D: NA; size: NA; V: TRBV5-1; DNA: TGCGCCAGCAAGGGTGGGGTGCCACGCACGCAGTATTTT; CDR3: CASKGGVPRTQYF
J: TRBJ2-7; D: NA; size: NA; V: TRBV30; DNA: TGTGCCTGGAGTGTAGGGCAGTCCTACGAGCAGTACTTC; CDR3: CAWSVGQSYEQYF
J: TRBJ1-1; D: TRBD1; size: NA; V: TRBV27; DNA: TGTGCCAGCAGTTTATCCAGGGGGCGCACTGAAGCTTTCTTT; CDR3: CASSLSRGRTEAFF
J: TRBJ2-7; D: NA; size: NA; V: TRBV9; DNA: TGTGCCAGCAGCGTAGGAGGGTCGGCCTACGAGCAGTACTTC; CDR3: CASSVGGSAYEQYF
J: TRBJ1-1; D: NA; size: NA; V: TRBV19; DNA: TGTGCCAGTAGTATGCCGCTAGGGTGGGGGCGAAATGAAGCTTTCTTT; CDR3: CASSMPLGWGRNEAFF
J: TRBJ2-7; D: NA; size: NA; V: TRBV5-6; DNA: TGTGCCAGCAGCCCGCTCTACAGGGAAACCTACGAGCAGTACTTC; CDR3: CASSPLYRETYEQYF